This TCR beta chain was profiled in a study of blood T cell repertoires in COVID-19. In the study overall: Acute-phase and convalescent COVID-19 samples originated in the United States, Italy and Spain. PBMCs, B-cell-depleted T cells, or T cells were the source of the cDNA or gDNA that made up the material.

In the study's own analysis: It was from reference gene primer amplification that nucleated cell counts were estimated. TCRdb's table, derived via immunoSEQ multiplex PCR, lists solely in-frame clones and lacks some. The DNA gave D and trimming, while V, J and clone size come from that table. This table holds 40,000 to 55,000 clones, approximately 91% found once. The V gene lost 6 bases and the J gene lost 5 bases, with 13 bases spanning the gap. The length of the CDR3 is 13 residues. The germline gives CDR1 MNHEY, CDR2 SVGEGT. The V and J genes are TRBV6-2 or TRBV6-3 and TRBJ1-1, with D perhaps TRBD1 (5 bases). The TCR originated in a woman aged 80 or older with acute or convalescent COVID-19. The sequenced sample consisted of peripheral blood. The CDR3, as DNA: TGTGCCAGCAGCAATGGCAGGGCGACTGAAGCTTTCTTT. Amino acid sequence: CASSNGRATEAFF.